This TCR beta chain was observed in a study of blood T cell repertoires in COVID-19. Using immunoSEQ multiplex PCR, the repertoire was profiled, and TCRdb retains in-frame clones only, with some absent. The sample lists about 170,000 clones, more than 65% occurring once. V lost 0 bases, J lost 2 bases, and 20 bases lay in between. This CDR3 has 18 residues. Germline loops: CDR1 MNHNS, CDR2 SASEGT. The V and J genes are TRBV6-1 and TRBJ2-7, with a weak D call TRBD1 (6 bases). The sequence was obtained from a human donor with acute or convalescent COVID-19. The donor label of this sample is uncertain. Material: peripheral blood. Here the CDR3 DNA reads TGTGCCAGCAGTGAAGCGGGGGCACAGGGTCGCCCAACCTACGAGCAGTACTTC. Protein product: CASSEAGAQGRPTYEQYF.